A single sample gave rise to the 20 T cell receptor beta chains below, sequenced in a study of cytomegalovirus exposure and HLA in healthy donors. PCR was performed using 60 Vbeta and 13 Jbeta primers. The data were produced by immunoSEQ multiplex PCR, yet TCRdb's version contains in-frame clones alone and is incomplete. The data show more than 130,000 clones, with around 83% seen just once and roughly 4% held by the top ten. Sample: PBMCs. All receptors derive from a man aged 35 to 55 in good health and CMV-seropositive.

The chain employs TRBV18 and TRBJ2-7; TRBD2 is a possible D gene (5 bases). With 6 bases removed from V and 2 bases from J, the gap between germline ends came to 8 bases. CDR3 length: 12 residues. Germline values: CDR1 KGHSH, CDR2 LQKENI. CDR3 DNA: TGTGCCAGCTCCCCGGGGACCTACGAGCAGTACTTC. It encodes CASSPGTYEQYF.

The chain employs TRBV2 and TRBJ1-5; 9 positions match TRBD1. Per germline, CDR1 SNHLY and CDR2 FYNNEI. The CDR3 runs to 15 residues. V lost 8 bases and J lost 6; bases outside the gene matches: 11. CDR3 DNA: TGTGCCAGCCATCCTACAGGGGGCGCAGGTCAGCCCCAGCATTTT. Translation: CASHPTGGAGQPQHF.

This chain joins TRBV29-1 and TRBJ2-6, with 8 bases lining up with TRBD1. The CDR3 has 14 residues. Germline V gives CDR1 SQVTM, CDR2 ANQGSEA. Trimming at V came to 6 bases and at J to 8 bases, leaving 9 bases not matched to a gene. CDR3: CSVGQGSWTNVLTF. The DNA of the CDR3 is TGCAGCGTCGGACAGGGCTCATGGACCAACGTCCTGACTTTC. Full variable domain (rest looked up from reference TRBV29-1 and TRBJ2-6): SAVISQKPSRDICQRGTSLTIQCQVDSQVTMMFWYRQQPGQSLTLIATANQGSEATYESGFVIDKFPISRPNLTFSTLTVSNMSPEDSSIYLCSVGQGSWTNVLTFGAGSRLTVL.

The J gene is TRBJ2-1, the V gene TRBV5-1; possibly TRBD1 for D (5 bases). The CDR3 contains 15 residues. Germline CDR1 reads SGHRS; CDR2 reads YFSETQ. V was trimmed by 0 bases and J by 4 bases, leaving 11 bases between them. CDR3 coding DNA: TGCGCCAGCAGCTTGGCCAGCCCAGGGTACAATGAGCAGTTCTTC. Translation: CASSLASPGYNEQFF.

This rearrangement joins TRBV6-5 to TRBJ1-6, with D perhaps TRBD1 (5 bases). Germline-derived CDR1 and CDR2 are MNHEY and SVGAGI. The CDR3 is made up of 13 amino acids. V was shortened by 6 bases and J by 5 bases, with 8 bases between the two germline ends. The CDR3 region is CASRQENNSPLHF. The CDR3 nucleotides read TGTGCCAGCAGACAGGAGAATAATTCACCCCTCCACTTT.

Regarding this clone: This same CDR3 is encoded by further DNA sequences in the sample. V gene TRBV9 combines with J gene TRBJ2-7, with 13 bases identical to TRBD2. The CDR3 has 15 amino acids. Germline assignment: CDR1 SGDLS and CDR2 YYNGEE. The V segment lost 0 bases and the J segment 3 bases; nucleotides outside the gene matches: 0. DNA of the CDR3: TGTGCCAGCAGCGTAGGACTAGCGGGAGGCTACGAGCAGTACTTC. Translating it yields CASSVGLAGGYEQYF.

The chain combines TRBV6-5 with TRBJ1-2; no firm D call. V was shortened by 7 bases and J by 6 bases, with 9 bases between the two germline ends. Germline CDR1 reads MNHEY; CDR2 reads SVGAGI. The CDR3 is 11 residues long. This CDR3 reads CASTAGHGYTF. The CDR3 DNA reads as TGTGCCAGCACAGCGGGCCATGGCTACACCTTC.

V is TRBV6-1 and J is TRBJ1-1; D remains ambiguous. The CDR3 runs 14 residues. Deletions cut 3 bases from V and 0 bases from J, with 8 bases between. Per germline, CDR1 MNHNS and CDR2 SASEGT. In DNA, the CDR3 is TGTGCCAGCAGTGACCCGAGAATGAACACTGAAGCTTTCTTT. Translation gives CASSDPRMNTEAFF.

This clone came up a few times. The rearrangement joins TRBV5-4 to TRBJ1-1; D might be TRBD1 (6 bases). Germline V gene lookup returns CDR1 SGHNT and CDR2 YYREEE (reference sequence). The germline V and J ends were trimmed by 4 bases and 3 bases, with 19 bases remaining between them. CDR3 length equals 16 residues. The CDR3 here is CASSVGHWVPDTEAFF. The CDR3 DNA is TGTGCCAGCAGCGTGGGACATTGGGTCCCCGACACTGAAGCTTTCTTT.

CDR3 loop: CASSLGTSGGETQYF. CDR3 nucleotides: TGCGCCAGCAGCTTGGGGACTAGCGGAGGAGAGACCCAGTACTTC. The chain combines TRBV5-1 with TRBJ2-5; 10 bases are shared with TRBD2. Trimming cost V 0 bases and J 4 bases; bases outside gene matches: 3. Germline V gene sequence: CDR1 SGHRS, CDR2 YFSETQ. CDR3 length: 15 amino acids.

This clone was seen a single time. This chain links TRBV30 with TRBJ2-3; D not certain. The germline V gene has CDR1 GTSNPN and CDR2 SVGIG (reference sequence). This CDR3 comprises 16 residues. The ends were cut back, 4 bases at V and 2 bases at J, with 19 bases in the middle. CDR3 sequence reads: CAWTPPGSLLTDTQYF. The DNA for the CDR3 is TGTGCCTGGACCCCCCCGGGTAGCCTTCTCACAGATACGCAGTATTTT.

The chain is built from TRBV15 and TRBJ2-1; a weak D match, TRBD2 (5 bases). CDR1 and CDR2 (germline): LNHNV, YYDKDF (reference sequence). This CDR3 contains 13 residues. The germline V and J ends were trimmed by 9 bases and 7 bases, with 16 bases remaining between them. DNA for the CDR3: TGTGCCACTGAGGGAAGGGTCAGGAATGAGCAGTTCTTC. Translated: CATEGRVRNEQFF.

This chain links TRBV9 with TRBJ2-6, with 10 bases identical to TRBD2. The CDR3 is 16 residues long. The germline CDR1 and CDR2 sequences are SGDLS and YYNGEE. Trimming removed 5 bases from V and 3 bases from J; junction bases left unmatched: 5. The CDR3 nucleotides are TGTGCCAGCAGGAGCGGGGGGGGCCTTGGGGCCAACGTCCTGACTTTC. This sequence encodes CASRSGGGLGANVLTF.

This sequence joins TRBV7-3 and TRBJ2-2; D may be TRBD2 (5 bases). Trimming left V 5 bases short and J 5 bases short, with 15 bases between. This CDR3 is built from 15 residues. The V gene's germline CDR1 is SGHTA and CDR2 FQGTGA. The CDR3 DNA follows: TGTGCCAGCAGCCTCGGGAACAGTAGGACCGGGGAGCTGTTTTTT. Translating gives CASSLGNSRTGELFF.

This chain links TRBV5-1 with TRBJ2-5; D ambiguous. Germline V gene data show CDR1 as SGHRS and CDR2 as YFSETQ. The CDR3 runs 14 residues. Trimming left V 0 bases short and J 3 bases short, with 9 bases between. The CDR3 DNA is TGCGCCAGCAGCTTGGGGGCGATCGAAGAGACCCAGTACTTC. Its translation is CASSLGAIEETQYF.

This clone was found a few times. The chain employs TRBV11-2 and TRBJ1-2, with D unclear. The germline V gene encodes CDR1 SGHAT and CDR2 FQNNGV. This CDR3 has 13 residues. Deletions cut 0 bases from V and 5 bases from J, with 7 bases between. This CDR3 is CASSLEAGYGYTF. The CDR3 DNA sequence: TGTGCCAGCAGCTTAGAAGCGGGGTATGGCTACACCTTC.

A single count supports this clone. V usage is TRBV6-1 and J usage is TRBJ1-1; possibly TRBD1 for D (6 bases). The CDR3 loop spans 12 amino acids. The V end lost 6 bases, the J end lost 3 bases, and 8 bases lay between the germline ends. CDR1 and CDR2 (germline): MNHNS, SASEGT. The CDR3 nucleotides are TGTGCCAGCAGGGACAGTCACACTGAAGCTTTCTTT. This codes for CASRDSHTEAFF.

In DNA form, the CDR3 reads TGCGCCAGCAGCCAACTGACAGGGCAATATGGCTACACCTTC. Its protein is CASSQLTGQYGYTF. This chain uses TRBV4-3 with TRBJ1-2, with TRBD1 identical over 7 bases. The V gene's germline CDR1 is LGHNA and CDR2 YSLEER. The CDR3 consists of 14 residues. V shed 2 bases, J shed 5 bases, and the junction held 5 bases outside the gene matches.

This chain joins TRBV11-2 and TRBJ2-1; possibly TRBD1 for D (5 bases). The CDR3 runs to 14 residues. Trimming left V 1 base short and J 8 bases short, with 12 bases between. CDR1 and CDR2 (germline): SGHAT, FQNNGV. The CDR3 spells CASSLAQGTDEQFF. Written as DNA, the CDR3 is TGTGCCAGCAGCTTAGCTCAGGGAACGGATGAGCAGTTCTTC. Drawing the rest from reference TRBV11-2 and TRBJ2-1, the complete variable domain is EAGVAQSPRYKIIEKRQSVAFWCNPISGHATLYWYQQILGQGPKLLIQFQNNGVVDDSQLPKDRFSAERLKGVDSTLKIQPAKLEDSAVYLCASSLAQGTDEQFFGPGTRLTVL.

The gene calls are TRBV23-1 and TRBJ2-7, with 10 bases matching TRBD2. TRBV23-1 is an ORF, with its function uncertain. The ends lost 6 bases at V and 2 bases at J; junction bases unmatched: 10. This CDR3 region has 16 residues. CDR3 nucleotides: TGCGCCAGCAGGGGTTTAGCGGGAGGAGGAACCTACGAGCAGTACTTC. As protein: CASRGLAGGGTYEQYF.